Below are 31 T cell receptor beta chains sequenced from a single sample in a study of control samples from healthy donors and cancer patients. Repertoires were generated with immunoSEQ multiplex PCR, while TCRdb's copy carries only in-frame clones and drops some. This table holds tens of thousands of clones, 85% to 90% found once. Sequencing input: blood. Every receptor here comes from a man in his fifties or sixties in good health.

The chain joins TRBV7-9 to TRBJ2-5, with 10 bases matching TRBD1. Per the germline V gene, CDR1 is SEHNR and CDR2 is FQNEAQ (reference sequence). V lost 5 bases and J lost 4; bases outside the gene matches: 7. CDR3 size: 15 residues. In DNA form, the CDR3 reads TGTGCCAGCAGCCCCGACAGGGGGCGGCGAGAGACCCAGTACTTC. As protein: CASSPDRGRRETQYF.

This rearrangement joins TRBV30 to TRBJ2-5; D gene uncertain. In germline, CDR1 is GTSNPN, CDR2 SVGIG (reference sequence). The CDR3 extends over 11 amino acids. Trimming took off 4 bases at V and 0 bases at J, with 3 bases between the two ends. As DNA, the CDR3 is TGTGCCTGGACGAACCAAGAGACCCAGTACTTC. Its translation is CAWTNQETQYF.

The count of this clone is one. The chain's CDR3 is CASSEVGAMGPGELFF. The CDR3 nucleotides are TGTGCCAGCAGTGAAGTAGGTGCCATGGGGCCCGGGGAGCTGTTTTTT. The gene calls are TRBV6-1 and TRBJ2-2; D possibly corresponds to TRBD1 (5 bases). There are 16 residues in the CDR3. V lost 1 base and J 6 bases, leaving 15 bases between the germline ends. Germline V lookup: CDR1 MNHNS, CDR2 SASEGT.

V and J are TRBV6-4 and TRBJ2-3; 11 nucleotides line up with TRBD1. The germline CDR1 and CDR2 sequences are MRHNA and SNTAGT. CDR3 length: 17 residues. The V segment lost 0 bases and the J segment 2 bases; nucleotides outside the gene matches: 4. CDR3 in DNA: TGTGCCAGCAGTGACTCCTTGGGACAGGGGGTCACAGATACGCAGTATTTT. It codes for CASSDSLGQGVTDTQYF.

This clone was found a few times. The rearrangement joins TRBV7-9 to TRBJ2-6; D gene uncertain. Looked up from germline, CDR1 is SEHNR and CDR2 is FQNEAQ (reference sequence). V was clipped by 4 bases and J by 3 bases, with 10 bases between them. The CDR3 runs 15 residues. The CDR3 DNA is TGTGCCAGCAGCTCCCGTGTTTTTGGGGCCAACGTCCTGACTTTC. Protein product: CASSSRVFGANVLTF.

The chain joins TRBV27 to TRBJ1-6; 11 bases are a match to TRBD1. CDR3 length equals 15 residues. Trimming cost V 7 bases and J 7 bases; bases outside gene matches: 6. Germline loops: CDR1 MNHEY, CDR2 SMNVEV (reference sequence). As DNA, the CDR3 is TGTGCCAGCAAAGGGACAGGGGGATGGAATTCACCCCTCCACTTT. Protein: CASKGTGGWNSPLHF.

The V call is TRBV18, the J call TRBJ1-1; D uncertain. V lost 2 bases, J lost 5 bases, and 21 bases lay in between. Germline V gene sequence: CDR1 KGHSH, CDR2 LQKENI. The CDR3 runs 17 residues. This chain's CDR3 is CASSPSLGNYEQTEAFF. In nucleotides, the CDR3 is TGTGCCAGCTCACCATCGCTGGGGAACTACGAACAGACTGAAGCTTTCTTT.

V gene TRBV6-6 combines with J gene TRBJ1-4; a weak D match, TRBD1 (5 bases). V was trimmed by 0 bases and J by 12 bases, leaving 11 bases between them. Germline V gives CDR1 MNHNY, CDR2 SVGAGI (reference sequence). The CDR3 spans 13 residues. The CDR3 DNA reads as TGTGCCAGCAGTTACTCGCAGGGTGAGGAACTGTTTTTT. This codes for CASSYSQGEELFF.

V and J are TRBV7-8 and TRBJ2-2; D may be TRBD1 (8 bases). V was shortened by 5 bases and J by 5 bases, with 18 bases between the two germline ends. Germline V lookup: CDR1 SGHVS, CDR2 FQNEAQ. This CDR3 comprises 16 residues. The CDR3 loop is CASSLTTGGGTGELFF. CDR3 DNA: TGTGCCAGCAGCCTAACTACAGGGGGAGGGACCGGGGAGCTGTTTTTT.

This chain links TRBV3-1 (or the pseudogene TRBV3-2) with TRBJ1-2; perhaps TRBD1 as D (5 bases). CDR1 is LGHDT and CDR2 is YNNKEL in the germline V gene (reference sequence). V lost 1 base and J lost 6, with 12 bases in between. The CDR3 has 14 residues. The DNA for the CDR3 is TGTGCCAGCAGCCAAGTGGGACTAGTGGATGGCTACACCTTC. Its protein is CASSQVGLVDGYTF.

This chain links TRBV5-1 with TRBJ2-4; 8 positions match TRBD2. CDR1 is SGHRS, CDR2 YFSETQ, per germline. CDR3 length equals 14 residues. The J segment lost 5 bases and the V segment lost 0 bases, leaving 1 base of the junction unmatched. CDR3 nucleotides: TGCGCCAGCAGCTTGGCACTAGCGGAAAACATTCAGTACTTC. This translates into CASSLALAENIQYF.

This chain connects TRBV7-9 to TRBJ2-3; 7 bases agree with TRBD1. The CDR3 consists of 18 residues. The germline CDR1 and CDR2 sequences are SEHNR and FQNEAQ (reference sequence). V gave up 1 base and J gave up 0 bases; unmatched junction bases: 10. The CDR3 spells CASSLVVTDRVSTDTQYF. The CDR3 nucleotides are TGTGCCAGCAGCTTAGTAGTTACCGACAGGGTAAGCACAGATACGCAGTATTTT.

This rearrangement joins TRBV19 to TRBJ2-5; no firm D call. V shed 7 bases and J shed 5 bases, with 8 bases lying between them. The CDR3 runs to 11 residues. The V gene's germline CDR1 is LNHDA and CDR2 SQIVND (reference sequence). The DNA of the CDR3 is TGTGCCAGTACAAGTGGGGAGACCCAGTACTTC. Its protein is CASTSGETQYF.

The V call is TRBV19, the J call TRBJ1-2; unclear D gene. CDR3 length: 15 residues. V shed 3 bases and J shed 0 bases, with 11 bases lying between them. Germline V gene lookup returns CDR1 LNHDA and CDR2 SQIVND (reference sequence). The CDR3, as DNA: TGTGCCAGTAGTATTTCAGGAAAAGCTAACTATGGCTACACCTTC. Its protein product is CASSISGKANYGYTF.

The CDR3 sequence: CASSSNTGGTEAFF. In nucleotides, the CDR3 is TGTGCCAGCAGCAGCAATACAGGGGGCACTGAAGCTTTCTTT. J is TRBJ1-1 and V is TRBV7-9; 8 bases agree with TRBD1. CDR1 and CDR2 from the germline V gene are SEHNR and FQNEAQ (reference sequence). The CDR3 length is 14 residues. Trimming took 5 bases from V and 4 from J; bases not matched to a gene: 6. Variable domain in full (rest from reference TRBV7-9 and TRBJ1-1): DTGVSQNPRHKITKRGQNVTFRCDPISEHNRLYWYRQTLGQGPEFLTYFQNEAQLEKSRLLSDRFSAERPKGSFSTLEIQRTEQGDSAMYLCASSSNTGGTEAFFGQGTRLTVV.

This clone was seen a single time. The chain has TRBV15 and TRBJ2-5; D is possibly TRBD1 or TRBD2 (5 bases each). Trimming pared 0 bases from V and 4 bases from J, leaving 18 bases between. The CDR3 is 17 amino acids. Per germline, CDR1 LNHNV and CDR2 YYDKDF (reference sequence). The CDR3 nucleotides are TGTGCCACCAGCAGAGACCTCCCGGACATCGCGGGAGAGACCCAGTACTTC. Its protein is CATSRDLPDIAGETQYF.

The chain carries TRBV2 and TRBJ1-2; D not resolved. This CDR3 comprises 11 residues. Trimming pared 6 bases from V and 2 bases from J, leaving 4 bases between. The germline CDR1 and CDR2 sequences are SNHLY and FYNNEI. CDR3 coding DNA: TGTGCCAGCAGAAACAACTATGGCTACACCTTC. This encodes CASRNNYGYTF.

The chain uses TRBV4-1 and TRBJ1-5; D gene unclear. With 2 bases removed from V and 6 bases from J, the gap between germline ends came to 8 bases. The CDR3 is 13 amino acids. Germline loops: CDR1 MGHRA, CDR2 YSYEKL. CDR3 residues: CASSQKEGQPQHF. CDR3 DNA sequence: TGCGCCAGCAGCCAAAAAGAAGGTCAGCCCCAGCATTTT.

The V and J genes are TRBV4-1 and TRBJ2-3, with D perhaps matching TRBD2 (5 bases). Germline-derived CDR1 and CDR2 are MGHRA and YSYEKL. CDR3 length: 15 amino acids. V was cut by 3 bases and J by 0 bases, with 10 bases left in between. This CDR3 reads CASSQTNPSTDTQYF. The CDR3 DNA reads TGCGCCAGCAGCCAGACTAACCCAAGCACAGATACGCAGTATTTT.

This clone showed up just once. The rearrangement links TRBV18 to TRBJ2-7, with D hard to call. V lost 3 bases to trimming and J lost 0 bases, with 18 bases between them. This CDR3 contains 17 residues. Germline-derived CDR1 and CDR2 are KGHSH and LQKENI. This CDR3 is CASSPQARQASSYEQYF. The CDR3 bases are TGTGCCAGCTCACCCCAAGCCCGGCAGGCGAGCTCCTACGAGCAGTACTTC.

The chain carries TRBV2 and TRBJ1-2; 9 nucleotides agree with TRBD1. Germline V lookup: CDR1 SNHLY, CDR2 FYNNEI. The V and J ends lost 6 bases and 4 bases, in that order; junction bases with no gene match: 6. The CDR3 totals 14 residues. Written as DNA, the CDR3 is TGTGCCAGCAGCACGGGACAGGGACTCTATGGCTACACCTTC. This encodes CASSTGQGLYGYTF.

J is TRBJ2-1 and V is TRBV7-6, with a weak D call TRBD1 (5 bases). This CDR3 has 15 amino acids. The ends were cut back, 1 base at V and 5 bases at J, with 12 bases in the middle. Per the germline V gene, CDR1 is SGHVS and CDR2 is FNYEAQ. Here the CDR3 reads CASSLGQGRNNEQFF. The CDR3 DNA reads TGTGCCAGCAGCTTAGGGCAGGGCCGGAACAATGAGCAGTTCTTC.

The rearrangement joins TRBV15 to TRBJ2-2; 7 nucleotides line up with TRBD1. CDR3 length: 17 residues. J gave up 1 base and V 3 bases, and 8 bases lay outside the gene matches. Looked up from germline, CDR1 is LNHNV and CDR2 is YYDKDF (reference sequence). The CDR3 DNA follows: TGTGCCACCAGCAGTTATCCGACAGGGATGAACACCGGGGAGCTGTTTTTT. It encodes CATSSYPTGMNTGELFF.

The chain carries TRBV6-2 or TRBV6-3 and TRBJ1-1, with 7 bases aligning to TRBD1. The length of the CDR3 is 16 residues. CDR1 MNHEY and CDR2 SVGEGT come from the germline V gene. The ends lost 5 bases at V and 0 bases at J; junction bases unmatched: 9. In DNA, the CDR3 is TGTGCCAGCAGTCCCTCACAGGGGATCATGAACACTGAAGCTTTCTTT. Its protein is CASSPSQGIMNTEAFF.

The chain couples TRBV5-8 to TRBJ1-4; D remains ambiguous. The CDR3 extends over 17 amino acids. In germline, CDR1 is SGHTS, CDR2 YDEGEE. V dropped 4 bases and J dropped 3 bases, with 19 bases sitting between them. CDR3 protein: CASSPAGKGRANEKLFF. The CDR3 DNA reads as TGTGCCAGCAGCCCGGCGGGCAAAGGGAGGGCTAATGAAAAACTGTTTTTT.

This clone has only a few counts. CDR3 in DNA: TGTGCCACCAGCGCTAGGGCCAATCAGCCCCAGCATTTT. It encodes CATSARANQPQHF. The chain carries TRBV15 and TRBJ1-5; no firm D call. This CDR3 region has 13 residues. Germline CDR1 is LNHNV and CDR2 is YYDKDF (reference sequence). With 5 bases removed from V and 3 bases from J, the gap between germline ends came to 8 bases.

V usage is TRBV24-1 and J usage is TRBJ1-4; D gene uncertain. This CDR3 region has 12 residues. V was trimmed by 3 bases and J by 5 bases, leaving 3 bases between them. Germline assignment: CDR1 KGHDR and CDR2 SFDVKD. The CDR3 loop reads CATSDANEKLFF. In nucleotides, the CDR3 is TGTGCCACCAGTGATGCGAATGAAAAACTGTTTTTT.

CDR3 DNA: TGTGCTAGTGGTTTGGGGACAGGGTGGCAGCCCCAGCATTTT. Encoded protein: CASGLGTGWQPQHF. The chain combines TRBV12-5 with TRBJ1-5; 8 bases line up with TRBD1. The J segment lost 7 bases and the V segment lost 1 base, leaving 3 bases of the junction unmatched. The CDR3 is made up of 14 amino acids. Looked up from germline, CDR1 is LGHNT and CDR2 is FRNRAP.

This sequence joins TRBV2 and TRBJ2-3, with D perhaps matching TRBD1 or TRBD2 (5 bases each). Germline CDR1 is SNHLY and CDR2 is FYNNEI. The CDR3 extends over 15 amino acids. Trimming left V 5 bases short and J 0 bases short, with 12 bases between. In DNA form, the CDR3 reads TGTGCCAGCAGTCACTCAGGGAGTAGCACAGATACGCAGTATTTT. As protein: CASSHSGSSTDTQYF.

The rearrangement joins TRBV10-3 to TRBJ1-4; D uncertain. The CDR3 is 12 residues long. Trimming took 2 bases from V and 8 from J, leaving 6 bases between them. Germline CDR1 and CDR2: ENHRY and SYGVKD. The CDR3 bases are TGTGCCATCAGTGAGGGCAGGGAAAAACTGTTTTTT. The encoded protein is CAISEGREKLFF.

The chain has TRBV2 and TRBJ1-1; D not resolved. Germline V lookup: CDR1 SNHLY, CDR2 FYNNEI. The CDR3 spans 10 residues. Trimming took off 8 bases at V and 11 bases at J, with 12 bases between the two ends. In nucleotides, the CDR3 is TGTGCCAGCGAGAGGGTGAATGCTTTCTTT. It is translated as CASERVNAFF.